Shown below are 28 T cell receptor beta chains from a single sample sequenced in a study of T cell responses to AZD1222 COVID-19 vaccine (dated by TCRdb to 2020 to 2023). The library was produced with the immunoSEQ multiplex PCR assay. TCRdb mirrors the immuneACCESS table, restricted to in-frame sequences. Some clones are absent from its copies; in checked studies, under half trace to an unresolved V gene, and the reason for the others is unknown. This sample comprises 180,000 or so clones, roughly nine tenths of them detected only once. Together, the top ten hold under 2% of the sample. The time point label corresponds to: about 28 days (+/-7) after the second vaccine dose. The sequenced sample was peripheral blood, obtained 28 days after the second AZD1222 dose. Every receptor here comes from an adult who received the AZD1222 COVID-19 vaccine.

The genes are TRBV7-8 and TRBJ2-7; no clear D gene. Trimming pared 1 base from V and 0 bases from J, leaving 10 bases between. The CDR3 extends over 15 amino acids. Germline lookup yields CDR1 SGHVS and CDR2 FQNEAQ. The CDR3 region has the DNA TGTGCCAGCAGCTTAGTATTCGGATCCTCCTACGAGCAGTACTTC. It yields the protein CASSLVFGSSYEQYF.

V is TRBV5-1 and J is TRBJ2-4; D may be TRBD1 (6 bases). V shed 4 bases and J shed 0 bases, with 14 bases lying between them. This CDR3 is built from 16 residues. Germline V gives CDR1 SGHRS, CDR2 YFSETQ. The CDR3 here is CASSLGIGGAKNIQYF. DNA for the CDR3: TGCGCCAGCAGCCTAGGGATAGGGGGAGCCAAAAACATTCAGTACTTC.

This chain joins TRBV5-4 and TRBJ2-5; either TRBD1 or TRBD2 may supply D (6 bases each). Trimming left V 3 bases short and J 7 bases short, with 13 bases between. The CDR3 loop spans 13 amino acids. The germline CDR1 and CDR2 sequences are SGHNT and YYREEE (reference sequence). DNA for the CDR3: TGTGCCAGCAGCTGGGGGCCAGCGGGGACCCAGTACTTC. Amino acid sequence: CASSWGPAGTQYF.

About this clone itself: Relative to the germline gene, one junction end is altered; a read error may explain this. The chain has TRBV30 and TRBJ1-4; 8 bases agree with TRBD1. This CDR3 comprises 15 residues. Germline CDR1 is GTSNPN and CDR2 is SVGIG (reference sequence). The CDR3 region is CAWSFGQGGREKLFF. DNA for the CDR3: TGTGCCTGGAGTTTCGGACAGGGAGGGAGAGAAAAATTGTTTTTT.

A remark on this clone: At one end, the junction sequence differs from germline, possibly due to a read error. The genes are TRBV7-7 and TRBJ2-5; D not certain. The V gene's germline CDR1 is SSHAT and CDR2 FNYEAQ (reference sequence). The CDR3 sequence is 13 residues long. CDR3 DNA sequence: TGTGCTAGCAGTTTCGACGGCCAAGAGACCCAGTACTTC. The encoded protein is CASSFDGQETQYF.

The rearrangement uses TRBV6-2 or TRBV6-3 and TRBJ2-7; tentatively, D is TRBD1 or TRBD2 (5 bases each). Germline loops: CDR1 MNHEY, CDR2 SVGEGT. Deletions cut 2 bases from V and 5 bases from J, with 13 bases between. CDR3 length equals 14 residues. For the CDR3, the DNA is TGTGCCAGCAGTTACAGCGTCGGGGCCAACGAGCAGTACTTC. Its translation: CASSYSVGANEQYF.

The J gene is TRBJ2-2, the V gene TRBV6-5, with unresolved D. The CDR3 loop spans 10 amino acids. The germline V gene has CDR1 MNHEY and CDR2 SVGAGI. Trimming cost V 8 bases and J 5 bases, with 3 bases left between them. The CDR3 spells CASGTGELFF. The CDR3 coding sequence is TGTGCCAGCGGAACCGGGGAGCTGTTTTTT.

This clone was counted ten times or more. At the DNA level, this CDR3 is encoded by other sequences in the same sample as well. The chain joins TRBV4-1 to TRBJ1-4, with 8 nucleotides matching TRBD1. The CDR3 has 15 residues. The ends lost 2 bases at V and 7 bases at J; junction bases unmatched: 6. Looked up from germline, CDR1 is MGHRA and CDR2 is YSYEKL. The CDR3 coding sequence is TGCGCCAGCAGCCAACCGGACAGGGAGGGTGAAAAACTGTTTTTT. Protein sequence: CASSQPDREGEKLFF.

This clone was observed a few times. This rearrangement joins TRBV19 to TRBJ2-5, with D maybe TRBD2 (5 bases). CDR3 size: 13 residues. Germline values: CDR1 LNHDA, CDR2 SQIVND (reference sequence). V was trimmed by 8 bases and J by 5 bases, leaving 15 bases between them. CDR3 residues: CASGRAPGETQYF. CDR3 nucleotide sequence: TGTGCCAGTGGACGGGCCCCGGGGGAGACCCAGTACTTC.

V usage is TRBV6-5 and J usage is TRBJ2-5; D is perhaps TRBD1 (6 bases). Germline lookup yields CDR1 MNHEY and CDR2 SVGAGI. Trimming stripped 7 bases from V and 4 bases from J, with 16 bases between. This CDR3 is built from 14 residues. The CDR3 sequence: CASTEIRGPETQYF. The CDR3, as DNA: TGTGCCAGCACGGAAATCAGGGGACCAGAGACCCAGTACTTC.

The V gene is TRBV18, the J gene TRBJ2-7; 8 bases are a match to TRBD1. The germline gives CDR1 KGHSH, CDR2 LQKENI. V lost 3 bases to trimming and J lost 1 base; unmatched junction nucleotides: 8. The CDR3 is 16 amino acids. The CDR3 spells CASSPTRTGTSYEQYF. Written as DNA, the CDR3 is TGTGCCAGCTCACCCACACGGACAGGGACTTCCTACGAGCAGTACTTC.

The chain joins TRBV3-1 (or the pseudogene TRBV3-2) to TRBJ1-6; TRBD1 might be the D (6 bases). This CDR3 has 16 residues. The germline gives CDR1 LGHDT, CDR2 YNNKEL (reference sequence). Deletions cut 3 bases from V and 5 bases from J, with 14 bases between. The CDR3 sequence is CASSQTRTANNSPLHF. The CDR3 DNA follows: TGTGCCAGCAGCCAGACTCGGACAGCCAATAATTCACCCCTCCACTTT.

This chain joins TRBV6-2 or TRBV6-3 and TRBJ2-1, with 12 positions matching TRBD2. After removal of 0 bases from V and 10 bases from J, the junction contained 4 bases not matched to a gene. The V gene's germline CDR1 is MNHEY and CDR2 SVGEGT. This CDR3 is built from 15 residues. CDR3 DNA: TGTGCCAGCAGTTACTCGGGGACTAGCGGGTTCGAGCAGTTCTTC. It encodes CASSYSGTSGFEQFF.

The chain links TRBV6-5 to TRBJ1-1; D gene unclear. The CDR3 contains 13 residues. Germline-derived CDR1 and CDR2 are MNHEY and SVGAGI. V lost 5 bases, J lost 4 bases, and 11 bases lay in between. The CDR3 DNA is TGTGCCAGCAGTCCGCGGACGGGCACTGAAGCTTTCTTT. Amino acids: CASSPRTGTEAFF.

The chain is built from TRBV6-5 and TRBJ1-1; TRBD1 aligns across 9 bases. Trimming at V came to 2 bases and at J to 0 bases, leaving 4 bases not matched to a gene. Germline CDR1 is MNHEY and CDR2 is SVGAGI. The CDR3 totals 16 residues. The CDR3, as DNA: TGTGCCAGCAGTTACGGGACAGGGCGGATGAACACTGAAGCTTTCTTT. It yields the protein CASSYGTGRMNTEAFF.

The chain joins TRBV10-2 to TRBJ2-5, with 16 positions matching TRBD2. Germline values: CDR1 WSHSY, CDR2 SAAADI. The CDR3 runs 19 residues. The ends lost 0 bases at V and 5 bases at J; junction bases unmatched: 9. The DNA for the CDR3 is TGCGCCAGCAGTGAGTCGACTCTGGGACTAGCGGGAGGGCCTGAGACCCAGTACTTC. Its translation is CASSESTLGLAGGPETQYF.

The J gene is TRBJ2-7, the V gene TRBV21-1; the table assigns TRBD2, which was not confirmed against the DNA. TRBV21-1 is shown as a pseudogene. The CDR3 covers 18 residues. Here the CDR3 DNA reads TGTGCCAGCAGCAACGCCGGACTAGCGGGAGATATCTCCTACGAGCAGTACTTC. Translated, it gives CASSNAGLAGDISYEQYF.

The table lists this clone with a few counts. CDR3 sequence: CASSWTESYEQYF. The CDR3 DNA is TGCGCCAGCAGCTGGACAGAAAGCTACGAGCAGTACTTC. The rearrangement uses TRBV5-1 and TRBJ2-7, with D tentatively TRBD1 (6 bases). CDR1 is SGHRS and CDR2 is YFSETQ in the germline V gene. The CDR3 totals 13 residues. Trimming stripped 3 bases from V and 3 bases from J, with 10 bases between.

CDR3 sequence: CASSLGWGGMNTEAFF. CDR3 bases: TGCGCCAGCAGCTTGGGATGGGGAGGTATGAACACTGAAGCTTTCTTT. The J gene is TRBJ1-1, the V gene TRBV5-1; no reliable D call. V was pared by 0 bases and J by 0 bases, with 12 bases between. Germline V gene data show CDR1 as SGHRS and CDR2 as YFSETQ. This CDR3 spans 16 amino acids.

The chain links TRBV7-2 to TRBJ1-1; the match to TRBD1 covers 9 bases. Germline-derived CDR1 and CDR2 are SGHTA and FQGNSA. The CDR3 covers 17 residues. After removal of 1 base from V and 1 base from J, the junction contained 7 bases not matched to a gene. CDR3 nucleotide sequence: TGTGCCAGCAGCTTAGACAGGGGGCTGAATAGGAACACTGAAGCTTTCTTT. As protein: CASSLDRGLNRNTEAFF.

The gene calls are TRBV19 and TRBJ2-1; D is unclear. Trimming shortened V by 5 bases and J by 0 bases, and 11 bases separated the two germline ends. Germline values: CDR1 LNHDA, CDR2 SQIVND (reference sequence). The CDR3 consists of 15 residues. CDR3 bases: TGTGCCAGTAGTCCAGAGAGGAGCTCCTACAATGAGCAGTTCTTC. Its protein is CASSPERSSYNEQFF.

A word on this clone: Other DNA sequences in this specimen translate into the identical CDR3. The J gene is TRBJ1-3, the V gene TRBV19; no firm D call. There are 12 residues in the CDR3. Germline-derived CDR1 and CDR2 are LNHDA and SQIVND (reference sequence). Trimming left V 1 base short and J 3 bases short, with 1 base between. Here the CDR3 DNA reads TGTGCCAGTAGTATAGGTGGAAACACCATATATTTT. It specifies CASSIGGNTIYF.

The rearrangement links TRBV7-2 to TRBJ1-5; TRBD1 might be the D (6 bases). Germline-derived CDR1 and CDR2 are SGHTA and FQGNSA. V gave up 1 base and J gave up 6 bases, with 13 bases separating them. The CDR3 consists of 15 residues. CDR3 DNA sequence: TGTGCCAGCAGCTTAGTGGCAGGGGTGAGTCAGCCCCAGCATTTT. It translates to CASSLVAGVSQPQHF.

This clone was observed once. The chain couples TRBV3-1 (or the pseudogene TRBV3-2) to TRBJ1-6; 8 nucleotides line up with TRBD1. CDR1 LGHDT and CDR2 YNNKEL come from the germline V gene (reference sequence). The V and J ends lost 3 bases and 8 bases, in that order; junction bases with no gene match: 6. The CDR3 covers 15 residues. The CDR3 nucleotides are TGTGCCAGCAGCCAGAGGGACAGGAAACATTCACCCCTCCACTTT. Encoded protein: CASSQRDRKHSPLHF.

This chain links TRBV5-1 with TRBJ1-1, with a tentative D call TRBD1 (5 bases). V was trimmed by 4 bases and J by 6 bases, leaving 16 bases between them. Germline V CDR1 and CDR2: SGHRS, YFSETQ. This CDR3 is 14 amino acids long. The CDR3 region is CASSPPGSFAEAFF. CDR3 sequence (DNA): TGCGCCAGCAGCCCCCCAGGGAGTTTCGCTGAAGCTTTCTTT.

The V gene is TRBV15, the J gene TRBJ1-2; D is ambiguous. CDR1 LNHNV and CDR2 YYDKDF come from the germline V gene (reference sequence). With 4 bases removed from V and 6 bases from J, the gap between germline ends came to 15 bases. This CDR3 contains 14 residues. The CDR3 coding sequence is TGTGCCACCAGCACTCCGCGAACTGCCCATGGCTACACCTTC. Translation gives CATSTPRTAHGYTF. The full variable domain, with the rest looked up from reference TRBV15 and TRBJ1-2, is DAMVIQNPRYQVTQFGKPVTLSCSQTLNHNVMYWYQQKSSQAPKLLFHYYDKDFNNEADTPDNFQSRRPNTSFCFLDIRSPGLGDTAMYLCATSTPRTAHGYTFGSGTRLTVV.

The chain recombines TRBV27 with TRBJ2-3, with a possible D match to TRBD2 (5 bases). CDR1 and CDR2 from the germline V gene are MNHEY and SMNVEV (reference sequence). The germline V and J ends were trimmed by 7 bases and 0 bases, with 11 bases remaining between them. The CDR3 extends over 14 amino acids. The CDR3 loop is CASTPRGSTDTQYF. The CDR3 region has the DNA TGTGCCAGCACCCCCCGCGGGAGCACAGATACGCAGTATTTT.

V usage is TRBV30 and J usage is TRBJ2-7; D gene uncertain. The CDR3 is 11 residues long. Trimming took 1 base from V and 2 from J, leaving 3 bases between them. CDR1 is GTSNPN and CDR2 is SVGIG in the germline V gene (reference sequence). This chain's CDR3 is CAWSGPYEQYF. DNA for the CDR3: TGTGCCTGGAGTGGGCCCTACGAGCAGTACTTC.